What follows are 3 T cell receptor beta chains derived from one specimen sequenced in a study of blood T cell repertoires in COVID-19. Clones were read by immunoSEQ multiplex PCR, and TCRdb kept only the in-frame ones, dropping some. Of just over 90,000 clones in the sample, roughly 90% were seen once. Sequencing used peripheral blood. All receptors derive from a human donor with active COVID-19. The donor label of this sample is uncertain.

The CDR3, as DNA: TGTGCCTGGAGTGTACAGGGGGTGGCAGATACGCAGTATTTT. It specifies CAWSVQGVADTQYF. The chain is built from TRBV30 and TRBJ2-3; the match to TRBD1 covers 8 bases. The germline CDR1 and CDR2 sequences are GTSNPN and SVGIG (reference sequence). The CDR3 is 14 amino acids. The trim removed 0 bases at V and 4 bases at J, leaving 3 bases unmatched.

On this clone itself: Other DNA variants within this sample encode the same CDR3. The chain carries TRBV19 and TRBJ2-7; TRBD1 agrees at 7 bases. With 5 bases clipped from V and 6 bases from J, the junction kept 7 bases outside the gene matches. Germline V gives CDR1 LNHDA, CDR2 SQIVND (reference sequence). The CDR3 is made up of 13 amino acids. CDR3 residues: CASSWQGVAEQYF. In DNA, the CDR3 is TGTGCCAGTAGTTGGCAGGGGGTGGCCGAGCAGTACTTC. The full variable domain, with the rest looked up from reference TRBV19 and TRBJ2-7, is DGGITQSPKYLFRKEGQNVTLSCEQNLNHDAMYWYRQDPGQGLRLIYYSQIVNDFQKGDIAEGYSVSREKKESFPLTVTSAQKNPTAFYLCASSWQGVAEQYFGPGTRLTVT.

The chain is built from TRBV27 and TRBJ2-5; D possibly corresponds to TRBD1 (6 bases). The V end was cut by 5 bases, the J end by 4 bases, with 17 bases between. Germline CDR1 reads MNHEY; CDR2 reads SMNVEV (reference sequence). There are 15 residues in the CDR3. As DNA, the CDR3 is TGTGCCAGCAGTGCATACAGGGTTGGCGGAGAGACCCAGTACTTC. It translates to CASSAYRVGGETQYF.